Here is one TCR beta chain with its context. The data were taken from a study of blood T cell repertoires in COVID-19. Background on the study: Researchers got acute and convalescent COVID-19 samples from the United States, Italy and Spain. T cells, B-cell-depleted T cells, or PBMCs supplied cDNA or gDNA.

The CDR3 consists of 12 residues. Trimming took 7 bases from V and 8 from J, leaving 16 bases between them. Germline V gene data show CDR1 as SQVTM and CDR2 as ANQGSEA. The assay was immunoSEQ multiplex PCR, and TCRdb's table has in-frame clones only and misses some. The sample consists of 200,000 or so clones, around 85% of them appearing once. The V gene is TRBV29-1, the J gene TRBJ2-3, with D hard to call. The TCR was taken from a man in his sixties or seventies with active or convalescent COVID-19. The specimen sequenced was peripheral blood. The CDR3 nucleotides read TGCAGCGCCCGATTCGCCCCAGGTACGCAGTATTTT. Its translation is CSARFAPGTQYF.